This record covers a single TCR beta chain. This specimen belongs to a study of shared clonotypes between healthy human individuals. Germline V CDR1 and CDR2: SEHNR, FQNEAQ (reference sequence). V was cut by 5 bases and J by 0 bases, with 14 bases left in between. This CDR3 has 16 amino acids. The method was immunoSEQ multiplex PCR; TCRdb's version includes in-frame clones alone and lacks a portion of them. The sample yields millions of clones, just over 90% seen once. The naive CD8 fraction comprised CD45RO-negative cells positively selected for CCR7 and excluded terminally differentiated effector memory CD45RA+ cells.

The genes are TRBV7-9 and TRBJ1-5; maybe TRBD1 (5 bases). The clonotype originates from a young man in good health. Some clones in this sample may be carry-over from other donors' samples. The sequenced material came from naive CD8+ T cells from PBMCs. DNA of the CDR3: TGTGCCAGCAGCAAAGGGGTCGGGATTAGCAATCAGCCCCAGCATTTT. It yields the protein CASSKGVGISNQPQHF. Complete variable domain (other parts from reference TRBV7-9 and TRBJ1-5): DTGVSQNPRHKITKRGQNVTFRCDPISEHNRLYWYRQTLGQGPEFLTYFQNEAQLEKSRLLSDRFSAERPKGSFSTLEIQRTEQGDSAMYLCASSKGVGISNQPQHFGDGTRLSIL.